The 3 T cell receptor beta chains below were found in one sample sequenced in a study of a mutant IDH1 vaccine in newly diagnosed glioma (TCRdb year 2021). The time point label here, explained by the study, means: week 47, end of study. Each vaccine dose, consisting of 300 ug of a 20-mer mutant IDH1 peptide in Montanide, was administered subcutaneously with topical imiquimod. Library creation used the immunoSEQ multiplex PCR assay. Here the immuneACCESS table is served through TCRdb, limited to in-frame sequences with V and J called. Missing clones are a known gap in these copies; in checked studies unresolved V genes cover under half, and the rest lacks a known reason. The sample profile shows roughly 50,000 clones; around three quarters of them were found once. Less than 5.5% of the sample comes from the top ten. Antigen specificity for these receptors is unknown. The starting material was PBMCs, obtained from a glioma patient whose treatment included an IDH1 peptide vaccine. Source of these receptors: a woman aged 40-49 years with glioma. Some clones in this sample may be carry-over from other donors' samples.

This clone has just a few counts. This chain joins TRBV18 and TRBJ2-4; either TRBD1 or TRBD2 may fit D (6 bases each). Germline V lookup: CDR1 KGHSH, CDR2 LQKENI. The CDR3 consists of 14 residues. The V gene lost 0 bases and the J gene lost 7 bases, with 10 bases spanning the gap. This chain's CDR3 is CASSPPGGGNIQYF. The CDR3 DNA reads TGTGCCAGCTCACCACCGGGGGGCGGGAACATTCAGTACTTC.

In this sample, this clone turned up once. This chain uses TRBV7-9 with TRBJ2-5; 9 bases are shared with TRBD2. V was clipped by 1 base and J by 3 bases; unmatched bases: 3. Looked up from germline, CDR1 is SEHNR and CDR2 is FQNEAQ (reference sequence). The CDR3 totals 15 residues. CDR3 DNA sequence: TGTGCCAGCAGCTTAGAGGCTAGCGGGGAAGAGACCCAGTACTTC. Encoded protein: CASSLEASGEETQYF.

This clone was seen once. The J gene is TRBJ1-5, the V gene TRBV12-5; D is unclear. Germline CDR1 and CDR2: LGHNT and FRNRAP. The CDR3 is made up of 13 amino acids. Trimming cost V 5 bases and J 6 bases, with 11 bases left between them. CDR3 nucleotide sequence: TGTGCTAGTGGTCTGGAGCCGGGTCAGCCCCAGCATTTT. Translated: CASGLEPGQPQHF.